The 27 T cell receptor beta chains in this list originate from one sample, sequenced in a study of CXCR3-negative and CXCR3-positive naive CD8 T cells. Study outcomes and limitations: CXCR3-positive naive cells had TRB CDR3s that were more hydrophobic than CXCR3-negative naive cells had.

For these TCRs, the target antigens are not known. Carrying UMI labels, the TRB cDNA libraries were prepared through 5' RACE. TCRdb re-called the 5' RACE reads; every CDR3 protein appears as one record, without DNA. The sample totals approximately 89,000 distinct CDR3 sequences. Sequencing used naive CXCR3+ CD8+ T cells from blood. As to subset: CD45RO-CCR7+CD27+CD95- naive CD8+ T cells expressing CXCR3 (TNR3+). Every receptor here comes from a human donor in good health. Some clones in this sample may be carry-over from other donors' samples.

The chain links TRBV5-4 to TRBJ2-1; the D gene TCRdb calls, TRBD1, cannot be checked with no DNA. CDR1 SGHNT and CDR2 YYREEE come from the germline V gene (reference sequence). The CDR3 sequence is 14 residues long. CDR3 region: CASAPGTDYNEQFF.

The chain couples TRBV7-9 to TRBJ2-7. CDR3 length equals 14 residues. The germline gives CDR1 SEHNR, CDR2 FQNEAQ (reference sequence). The CDR3 region is CASSLSGELDEQYF.

The chain links TRBV11-2 to TRBJ2-3; the TRBD1 assignment by TCRdb is unverifiable without DNA. The CDR3 consists of 15 residues. Germline CDR1 is SGHAT and CDR2 is FQNNGV. The CDR3 protein is CASSLDPRETDTQYF.

The chain couples TRBV6-5 to TRBJ1-4; TCRdb lists TRBD1, though no DNA is available to test this call. Germline V gene sequence: CDR1 MNHEY, CDR2 SVGAGI. This CDR3 is built from 15 residues. The CDR3 loop reads CASSFTGSGNEKLFF.

The J gene is TRBJ2-7, the V gene TRBV12-2; the D gene TCRdb calls, TRBD1, cannot be checked with no DNA. TRBV12-2 is assigned pseudogene status. CDR3 length: 13 amino acids. CDR3 residues: CASRFRQAYEQYF.

The V call is TRBV18, the J call TRBJ2-5; TCRdb outputs TRBD2, but without DNA this stays unchecked. The CDR3 contains 15 residues. Per germline, CDR1 KGHSH and CDR2 LQKENI. CDR3 in amino acids: CASSHPGLAGETQYF.

The chain recombines TRBV28 with TRBJ2-5; without DNA, the TCRdb call of TRBD2 cannot be checked. The CDR3 consists of 14 residues. Germline V gene data show CDR1 as MDHEN and CDR2 as SYDVKM. This chain's CDR3 is CASSLRGGPETQYF.

The chain employs TRBV7-2 and TRBJ2-1; TCRdb indicates TRBD1, and absent DNA this call remains unverified. Per the germline V gene, CDR1 is SGHTA and CDR2 is FQGNSA. The CDR3 is 17 amino acids. CDR3 in amino acids: CASSLAGRAHSYNEQFF.

The rearrangement uses TRBV20-1 and TRBJ2-1. CDR3 length: 15 residues. Per germline, CDR1 DFQATT and CDR2 SNEGSKA (reference sequence). CDR3 amino acids: CSARARESPYNEQFF.

The chain combines TRBV12-3 or TRBV12-4 with TRBJ2-7; TCRdb selects TRBD2, and the lack of DNA leaves this call unchecked. The CDR3 extends over 14 amino acids. CDR3 region: CASSPDSGLYEQYF.

The chain recombines TRBV15 with TRBJ1-5; TCRdb's D gene call, TRBD1, goes unchecked for lack of DNA. The CDR3 is 14 residues long. Germline values: CDR1 LNHNV, CDR2 YYDKDF (reference sequence). The CDR3 reads CATSTNRDNQPQHF.

The chain has TRBV20-1 and TRBJ1-4. The CDR3 spans 15 residues. Looked up from germline, CDR1 is DFQATT and CDR2 is SNEGSKA (reference sequence). CDR3 amino acids: CSARATGTTWEKLFF.

The chain is built from TRBV4-1 and TRBJ2-7; without DNA, the TCRdb call of TRBD1 cannot be checked. Germline V CDR1 and CDR2: MGHRA, YSYEKL. The CDR3 extends over 12 amino acids. This chain's CDR3 is CASSLVGGEQYF.

V is TRBV15 and J is TRBJ2-3; no DNA is available, so the TRBD1 call from TCRdb remains unchecked. CDR3 length: 14 amino acids. Germline V gives CDR1 LNHNV, CDR2 YYDKDF (reference sequence). CDR3 sequence reads: CATSLRAQGDTQYF.

V is TRBV29-1 and J is TRBJ1-1. The germline V gene encodes CDR1 SQVTM and CDR2 ANQGSEA. CDR3 size: 13 residues. The CDR3: CSVEDPDGTEAFF. Using reference TRBV29-1 and TRBJ1-1 for the parts outside the CDR3, the full variable domain is SAVISQKPSRDICQRGTSLTIQCQVDSQVTMMFWYRQQPGQSLTLIATANQGSEATYESGFVIDKFPISRPNLTFSTLTVSNMSPEDSSIYLCSVEDPDGTEAFFGQGTRLTVV.

The chain carries TRBV6-5 and TRBJ2-2; without DNA, the TCRdb call of TRBD1 cannot be checked. The CDR3 runs to 15 residues. Germline V gives CDR1 MNHEY, CDR2 SVGAGI. The CDR3 is CASSYSKGDTGELFF.

This chain connects TRBV4-1 to TRBJ2-3; TCRdb calls TRBD1, which cannot be checked without DNA. Per germline, CDR1 MGHRA and CDR2 YSYEKL. The CDR3 has 14 residues. The CDR3 reads CASSQEGGTDTQYF.

The chain uses TRBV28 and TRBJ2-7. Germline CDR1 and CDR2: MDHEN and SYDVKM. The CDR3 loop spans 15 amino acids. This chain's CDR3 is CASSDRGPSSYEQYF. The full variable domain, completed using reference TRBV28 and TRBJ2-7, is DVKVTQSSRYLVKRTGEKVFLECVQDMDHENMFWYRQDPGLGLRLIYFSYDVKMKEKGDIPEGYSVSREKKERFSLILESASTNQTSMYLCASSDRGPSSYEQYFGPGTRLTVT.

This chain connects TRBV10-3 to TRBJ2-1; TCRdb's D call of TRBD1 is untestable without DNA. Germline V gene lookup returns CDR1 ENHRY and CDR2 SYGVKD. The CDR3 has 13 residues. The CDR3 protein is CAMGPGSYNEQFF.

V and J are TRBV20-1 and TRBJ2-7; TCRdb selects TRBD1, and the lack of DNA leaves this call unchecked. The CDR3 consists of 15 residues. CDR1 DFQATT and CDR2 SNEGSKA come from the germline V gene (reference sequence). The CDR3 is CSASPIGQGTYEQYF.

CDR3: CASSYRVFSYEQYF. The rearrangement joins TRBV6-5 to TRBJ2-7. The V gene's germline CDR1 is MNHEY and CDR2 SVGAGI. The CDR3 is made up of 14 amino acids.

V gene TRBV20-1 combines with J gene TRBJ2-7; without DNA, the TCRdb call of TRBD1 cannot be checked. Germline V gene sequence: CDR1 DFQATT, CDR2 SNEGSKA (reference sequence). CDR3 length: 13 residues. The CDR3 is CSASRDISYEQYF.

The chain employs TRBV20-1 and TRBJ2-2; TCRdb picks TRBD2, but there is no DNA to check that call. The CDR3 runs to 16 residues. Per the germline V gene, CDR1 is DFQATT and CDR2 is SNEGSKA (reference sequence). CDR3 sequence: CSARDVRGGDTGELFF.

This chain joins TRBV10-3 and TRBJ2-7. Per the germline V gene, CDR1 is ENHRY and CDR2 is SYGVKD. The CDR3 sequence is 13 residues long. The CDR3 here is CAIKVPGSYEQYF.

The chain carries TRBV25-1 and TRBJ2-1; TCRdb's assignment of TRBD2 cannot be checked, as there is no DNA. Germline V lookup: CDR1 MGHDK, CDR2 SYGVNS. The CDR3 is 15 residues long. The CDR3 region is CASSDGPGSSNEQFF.

This chain connects TRBV28 to TRBJ2-1. The CDR3 runs to 12 residues. Germline V lookup: CDR1 MDHEN, CDR2 SYDVKM. The CDR3 sequence: CASSSDYNEQFF.

The chain joins TRBV20-1 to TRBJ2-5. The CDR3 has 13 amino acids. CDR1 is DFQATT and CDR2 is SNEGSKA in the germline V gene (reference sequence). Here the CDR3 reads CSARDKGIETQYF.